This TCR beta chain was identified during a study of blood T cells in healthy people across ages. For the second PCR, which ran for roughly 6 to 12 cycles, a sample-barcoded 5' primer and a J-beta primer mix were used. From the 5' RACE reads, TCRdb called clonotypes with MiXCR, one entry per CDR3 protein. The profile covers approximately 1,000,000 distinct CDR3 sequences, with under 55% appearing a single time and approximately 17% taken by the ten largest. Trimming cost V 3 bases and J 2 bases, with 14 bases left between them. The CDR3 length is 16 residues. This TCR came from a woman aged 55 to 70 in good health. The chain uses TRBV12-3 or TRBV12-4 and TRBJ2-1; the D is unclear. Sequencing was done on a sample of blood. CDR3 amino acids: CASSLSSPGPYNEQFF. DNA for the CDR3: TGTGCCAGCAGTTTGAGTTCCCCAGGCCCCTACAATGAGCAGTTCTTC.